This is a list of T cell receptor beta chains from one sample in a study of identical twins. TCRdb reanalysed the 5' RACE reads using MiXCR and keeps one entry per CDR3 protein. The profile shows 500,000 to 600,000 distinct CDR3 sequences, roughly a fifth of them singletons. These data also formed part of another study, on T cells expressing NK-cell markers.

Sequenced: CD4+ T cells sorted from blood. Every receptor here comes from a woman younger than 30 in good health. Each CDR3 is given with its conserved first and last residue.

V: TRBV20-1; CDR3: CSTPGGVNTEAFF
V: TRBV20-1; CDR3: CSVRDRLLNEQFF
V: TRBV13; CDR3: CASSLPQGRGAEAFF
V: TRBV7-2; CDR3: CASSLKRGDTYEQYF
V: TRBV29-1; CDR3: CSVARSQYF
V: TRBV6-6; CDR3: CASKRGASDTQYF
V: TRBV4-2; CDR3: CASSQGPSGGAGETQYF
V: TRBV15; CDR3: CATSRDQGSYEQYF
V: TRBV5-1; CDR3: CASSLGVVSPNTGELFF
V: TRBV6-1; CDR3: CASTLQGASGNTIYF
V: TRBV5-1; CDR3: CASRLDTAYGYTF
V: TRBV5-1; CDR3: CASSLGGTVTSEQYF
V: TRBV10-3; CDR3: CAIRTASSDTQYF
V: TRBV30; CDR3: CAWSAPLTGAETQYF
V: TRBV5-1; CDR3: CASSLAHRDTQYF
V: TRBV28; CDR3: CASSQTLSGTQYF
V: TRBV5-1; CDR3: CASSLTGTGYQPQHF
V: TRBV10-2; CDR3: CASRASSFYEQYF
V: TRBV20-1; CDR3: CSARDPRSVYEQFF
V: TRBV12-3/TRBV12-4; CDR3: CASSLWDRETEAFF
V: TRBV20-1; CDR3: CSARELERGTDTQYF
V: TRBV6-5; CDR3: CASSYSMYSHIQYF
V: TRBV4-3; CDR3: CASSQRIEETQYF
V: TRBV9; CDR3: CASSPSAANEQFF
V: TRBV11-3; CDR3: CASSRGLGEQYF
V: TRBV10-2; CDR3: CASRRGEYTDTQYF
V: TRBV28; CDR3: CASHQQFIIGNEQFF
V: TRBV20-1; CDR3: CSASGSAGANVLTF
V: TRBV9; CDR3: CASSVGGGAVSYNEQFF
V: TRBV13; CDR3: CASSSGTGGWGINSPLHF
V: TRBV12-3/TRBV12-4; CDR3: CASRYADTQYF
V: TRBV20-1; CDR3: CSARGPNYEQYF
V: TRBV7-2; CDR3: CASSLAGGGLDTQYF
V: TRBV5-1; CDR3: CASTSPRAYEQFF
V: TRBV27; CDR3: CASGKSGSSSSYEQYF
V: TRBV4-3; CDR3: CASSQTGLANTGELFF
V: TRBV5-1; CDR3: CASSFTSGSRGETQYF
V: TRBV7-8; CDR3: CASSLGLRGAFF
V: TRBV2; CDR3: CAGARETNTEAFF
V: TRBV2; CDR3: CASRYGREETQYF
V: TRBV5-5; CDR3: CASSGRAREQFF
V: TRBV3-1; CDR3: CASSRAGLGEETQYF
V: TRBV9; CDR3: CASSGGYGDTQYF
V: TRBV7-2; CDR3: CASRLRDRDTEAFF
V: TRBV10-1; CDR3: CASSPDGSPYEQYF
V: TRBV5-1; CDR3: CASSLEFGVAGDKNIQYF
V: TRBV11-3; CDR3: CASIETRNTGELFF
V: TRBV5-1; CDR3: CASSSGGTGAYEQYF
V: TRBV12-3/TRBV12-4; CDR3: CASSVQGGNQPQHF
V: TRBV11-2; CDR3: CASSLRRDSTSKTQYF